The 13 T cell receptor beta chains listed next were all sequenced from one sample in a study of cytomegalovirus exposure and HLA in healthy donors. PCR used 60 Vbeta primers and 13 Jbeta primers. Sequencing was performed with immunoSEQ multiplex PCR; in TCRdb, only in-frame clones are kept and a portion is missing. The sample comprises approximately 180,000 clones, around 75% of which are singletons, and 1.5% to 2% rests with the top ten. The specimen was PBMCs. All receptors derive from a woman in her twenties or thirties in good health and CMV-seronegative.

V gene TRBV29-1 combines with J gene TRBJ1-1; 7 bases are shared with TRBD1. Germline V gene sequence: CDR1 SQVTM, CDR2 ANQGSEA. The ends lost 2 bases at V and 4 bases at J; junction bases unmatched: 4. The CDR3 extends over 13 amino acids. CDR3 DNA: TGCAGCGTTGAACCCAGGGGGGCCACTGAAGCTTTCTTT. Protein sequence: CSVEPRGATEAFF.

CDR3 bases: TGTGCCAGCAACCCGTCCCCCCGGGCGGGGTCCTACAATGAGCAGTTCTTC. Encoded protein: CASNPSPRAGSYNEQFF. The chain combines TRBV7-8 with TRBJ2-1; the D gene is possibly TRBD2 (6 bases). V was cut by 7 bases and J by 1 base, with 20 bases left in between. In germline, CDR1 is SGHVS, CDR2 FQNEAQ. The CDR3 is made up of 17 amino acids.

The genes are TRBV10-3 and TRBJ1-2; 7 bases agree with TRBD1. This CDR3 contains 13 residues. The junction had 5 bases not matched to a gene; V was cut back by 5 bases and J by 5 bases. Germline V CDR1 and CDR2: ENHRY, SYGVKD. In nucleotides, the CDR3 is TGTGCCATCAGTTGGGACAGTTATTATGGCTACACCTTC. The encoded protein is CAISWDSYYGYTF.

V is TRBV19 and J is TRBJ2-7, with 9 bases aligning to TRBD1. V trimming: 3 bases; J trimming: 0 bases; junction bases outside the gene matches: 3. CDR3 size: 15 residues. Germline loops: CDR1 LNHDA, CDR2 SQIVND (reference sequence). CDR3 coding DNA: TGTGCCAGTAGTATGGGACAGGGTAGCTCCTACGAGCAGTACTTC. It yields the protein CASSMGQGSSYEQYF.

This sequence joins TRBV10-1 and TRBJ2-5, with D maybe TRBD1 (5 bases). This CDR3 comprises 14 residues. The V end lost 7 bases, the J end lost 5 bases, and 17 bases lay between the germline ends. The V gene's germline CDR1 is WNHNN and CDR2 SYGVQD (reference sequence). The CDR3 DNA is TGCGCCAGCATTAACAACGGTAGGGGTGAGACCCAGTACTTC. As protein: CASINNGRGETQYF.

In nucleotides, the CDR3 is TGTGCCAGCAGACGATCCCGGACAGGGGATACGCAGTATTTT. This gives the protein CASRRSRTGDTQYF. J is TRBJ2-3 and V is TRBV6-5; 8 bases fit TRBD1. The CDR3 sequence is 14 residues long. Germline V gives CDR1 MNHEY, CDR2 SVGAGI. V dropped 6 bases and J dropped 6; count of bases not matched to a gene: 8.

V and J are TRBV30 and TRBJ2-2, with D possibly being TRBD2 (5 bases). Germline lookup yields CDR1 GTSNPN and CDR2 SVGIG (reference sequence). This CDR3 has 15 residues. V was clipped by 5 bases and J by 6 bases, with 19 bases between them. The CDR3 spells CAWGFGQNGAGELFF. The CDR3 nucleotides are TGTGCCTGGGGGTTTGGGCAGAACGGGGCCGGGGAGCTGTTTTTT.

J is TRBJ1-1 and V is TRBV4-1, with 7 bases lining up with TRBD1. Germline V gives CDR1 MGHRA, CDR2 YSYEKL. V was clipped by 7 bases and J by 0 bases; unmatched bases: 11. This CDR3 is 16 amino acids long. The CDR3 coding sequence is TGCGCCAGCACGACAGGGACGGGCCCATTGAACACTGAAGCTTTCTTT. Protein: CASTTGTGPLNTEAFF.

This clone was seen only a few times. CDR3 in amino acids: CASSVSGSNTEAFF. The CDR3 DNA follows: TGTGCCAGCAGTGTGTCGGGATCGAACACTGAAGCTTTCTTT. This chain links TRBV6-1 with TRBJ1-1; D not resolved. There are 14 residues in the CDR3. Germline CDR1 and CDR2: MNHNS and SASEGT. The V end lost 4 bases, the J end lost 1 base, and 10 bases lay between the germline ends.

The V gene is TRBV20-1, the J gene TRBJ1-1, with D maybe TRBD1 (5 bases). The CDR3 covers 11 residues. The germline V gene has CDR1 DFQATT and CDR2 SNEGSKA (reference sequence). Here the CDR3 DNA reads TGCACGGCACGGTTCAGGGCGGATGCTTTCTTT. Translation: CTARFRADAFF.

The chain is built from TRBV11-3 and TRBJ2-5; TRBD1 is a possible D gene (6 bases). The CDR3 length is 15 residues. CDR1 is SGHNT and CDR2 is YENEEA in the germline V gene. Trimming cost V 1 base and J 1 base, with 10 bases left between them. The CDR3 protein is CASSLGAGAQETQYF. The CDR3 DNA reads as TGTGCCAGCAGCTTAGGGGCAGGGGCCCAAGAGACCCAGTACTTC.

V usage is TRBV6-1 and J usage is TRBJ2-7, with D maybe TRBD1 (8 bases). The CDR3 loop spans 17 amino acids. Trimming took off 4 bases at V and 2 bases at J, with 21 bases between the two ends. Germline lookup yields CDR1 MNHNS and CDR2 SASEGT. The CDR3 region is CASSGTEQGGLTYEQYF. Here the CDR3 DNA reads TGTGCCAGCAGTGGCACAGAACAGGGGGGACTAACCTACGAGCAGTACTTC.

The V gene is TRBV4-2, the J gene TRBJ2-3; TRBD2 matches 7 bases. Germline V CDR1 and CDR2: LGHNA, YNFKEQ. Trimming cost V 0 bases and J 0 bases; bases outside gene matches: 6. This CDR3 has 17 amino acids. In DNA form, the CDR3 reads TGTGCCAGCAGCCAAGATCGTGCTAGCGGTAGCACAGATACGCAGTATTTT. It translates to CASSQDRASGSTDTQYF.